The rows below give T cell receptor beta chains drawn from one sample of a study of OX40 agonist ivuxolimab in advanced cancers. The data were produced by immunoSEQ multiplex PCR, yet TCRdb's version contains in-frame clones alone and is incomplete. Of approximately 60,000 clones listed, around four fifths are singletons. The sequences come from CD4+ or CD8+ T cells sorted from blood, collected in a trial of the OX40 agonist ivuxolimab. The receptors shown here come from an adult with an advanced solid tumor such as melanoma, head and neck, liver or kidney cancer. Both conserved end residues are part of each CDR3. A D gene is named only where the DNA matches it firmly. Some rows mark clone size as missing; the rest say once, few, many or name a class of expanded clone.

J: TRBJ1-3; V: TRBV12-5; D: .; size: .; CDR3: CASGPQSGRGNTIYF; DNA: TGTGCTAGTGGTCCCCAATCAGGGCGCGGAAACACCATATATTTT
J: TRBJ1-3; V: TRBV19; D: .; size: few; CDR3: CASIYLDTIYF; DNA: TGTGCCAGTATCTACCTTGACACCATATATTTT
J: TRBJ1-4; V: TRBV6-1; D: .; size: .; CDR3: CASYTLGKLFF; DNA: TGTGCCAGCTACACCTTGGGGAAACTGTTTTTT
J: TRBJ2-5; V: TRBV7-2; D: TRBD2; size: few; CDR3: CASSFPGLAGQETQYF; DNA: TGTGCCAGCAGCTTTCCGGGACTAGCGGGGCAAGAGACCCAGTACTTC
J: TRBJ1-3; V: TRBV5-5; D: .; size: .; CDR3: CASSRTGDSGNTIYF; DNA: TGTGCCAGCAGCCGAACAGGAGACTCTGGAAACACCATATATTTT
J: TRBJ2-4; V: TRBV2; D: .; size: few; CDR3: CASSESQGKRLAKNIQYF; DNA: TGTGCCAGCAGTGAGAGTCAGGGCAAACGGCTAGCCAAAAACATTCAGTACTTC
J: TRBJ2-3; V: TRBV7-8; D: .; size: .; CDR3: CASSPDSFFSSTDTQYF; DNA: TGTGCCAGCAGCCCGGACAGTTTTTTTTCTAGCACAGATACGCAGTATTTT
J: TRBJ2-1; V: TRBV7-9; D: TRBD2; size: .; CDR3: CASSFSGSRYNEQFF; DNA: TGCGCCAGCAGCTTTAGCGGGAGCCGGTACAATGAGCAGTTCTTC
J: TRBJ2-1; V: TRBV7-2; D: TRBD1; size: few; CDR3: CASSYSQGDEQFF; DNA: TGTGCCAGCAGCTATTCCCAGGGGGATGAGCAGTTCTTC
J: TRBJ1-5; V: TRBV14; D: .; size: .; CDR3: CASSAGTYQPQHF; DNA: TGTGCCAGCAGCGCAGGGACCTATCAGCCCCAGCATTTT
J: TRBJ1-1; V: TRBV9; D: .; size: .; CDR3: CASSKSQMNTEAFF; DNA: TGTGCCAGCAGCAAGTCCCAGATGAACACTGAAGCTTTCTTT
J: TRBJ1-3; V: TRBV18; D: .; size: .; CDR3: CASSPRERAGNTIYF; DNA: TGTGCCAGCTCACCACGAGAGAGGGCTGGAAACACCATATATTTT
J: TRBJ2-7; V: TRBV5-6; D: .; size: .; CDR3: CASSLGLGNEQYF; DNA: TGTGCCAGCAGCTTGGGTTTGGGTAACGAGCAGTACTTC
J: TRBJ1-2; V: TRBV27; D: .; size: few; CDR3: CASSDDSYGYTF; DNA: TGTGCCAGCAGCGATGACAGCTATGGCTACACCTTC
J: TRBJ2-5; V: TRBV7-9; D: .; size: once; CDR3: CASRLTGTTETQYF; DNA: TGTGCCAGCAGACTTACCGGGACAACAGAGACCCAGTACTTC
J: TRBJ2-7; V: TRBV4-3; D: .; size: .; CDR3: CASSPTLNRRAEQYF; DNA: TGCGCCAGCAGCCCTACACTAAATCGCCGGGCCGAGCAGTACTTC
J: TRBJ2-7; V: TRBV5-4; D: .; size: .; CDR3: CASSFRDGSYEQYF; DNA: TGTGCCAGCAGCTTCCGGGACGGTTCCTACGAGCAGTACTTC
J: TRBJ2-2; V: TRBV19; D: TRBD1; size: .; CDR3: CASSRQGTGELFF; DNA: TGTGCCAGTAGTCGACAGGGCACCGGGGAGCTGTTTTTT
J: TRBJ2-1; V: TRBV5-1; D: TRBD2; size: .; CDR3: CASSFRASGRAGWYYNEQFF; DNA: TGCGCCAGCAGCTTCAGGGCTAGCGGGAGGGCCGGTTGGTATTACAATGAGCAGTTCTTC
J: TRBJ1-1; V: TRBV10-3; D: .; size: .; CDR3: CAIGGGGFTEAFF; DNA: TGTGCCATAGGCGGGGGGGGTTTCACTGAAGCTTTCTTT
J: TRBJ2-1; V: TRBV11-3; D: TRBD1; size: .; CDR3: CASSLRQGASNEQFF; DNA: TGTGCCAGCAGCTTGCGACAGGGGGCCTCCAATGAGCAGTTCTTC
J: TRBJ2-1; V: TRBV5-1; D: .; size: .; CDR3: CASSQGIQFDEQFF; DNA: TGCGCCAGCAGCCAAGGTATACAGTTCGATGAGCAGTTCTTC
J: TRBJ1-1; V: TRBV29-1; D: .; size: .; CDR3: CSVEVSAGTEAFF; DNA: TGCAGCGTTGAGGTCAGCGCGGGGACTGAAGCTTTCTTT
J: TRBJ1-3; V: TRBV10-3; D: .; size: .; CDR3: CATALFSGNTIYF; DNA: TGTGCCACCGCCCTTTTCTCTGGAAACACCATATATTTT
J: TRBJ2-3; V: TRBV19; D: .; size: .; CDR3: CASSPRGRTTDTQYF; DNA: TGTGCCAGTAGTCCGAGGGGGAGGACCACAGATACGCAGTATTTT
J: TRBJ1-3; V: TRBV4-3; D: .; size: .; CDR3: CASSQDIRTAGNTIYF; DNA: TGCGCCAGCAGCCAAGATATAAGGACAGCTGGAAACACCATATATTTT
J: TRBJ2-3; V: TRBV6-1; D: TRBD1; size: .; CDR3: CASSEFGRGPDTQYF; DNA: TGTGCCAGCAGTGAATTCGGCAGGGGGCCAGATACGCAGTATTTT
J: TRBJ2-1; V: TRBV6-6; D: TRBD2; size: .; CDR3: CASRDGTSGRKYEQFF; DNA: TGTGCCAGCAGAGACGGGACTAGCGGGAGAAAGTATGAGCAGTTCTTC
J: TRBJ1-5; V: TRBV6-1; D: .; size: .; CDR3: CASTVGGHQPQHF; DNA: TGTGCCAGCACTGTGGGAGGTCACCAGCCCCAGCATTTT
J: TRBJ2-5; V: TRBV27; D: .; size: once; CDR3: CASSRRREETQYF; DNA: TGTGCCAGCAGTCGCAGACGGGAGGAGACCCAGTACTTC
J: TRBJ2-5; V: TRBV4-3; D: .; size: .; CDR3: CASSRTRDLQETQYF; DNA: TGCGCCAGCAGCCGGACCCGGGACCTCCAAGAGACCCAGTACTTC
J: TRBJ2-3; V: TRBV7-2; D: TRBD2; size: .; CDR3: CASSSLAGGFTDTQYF; DNA: TGTGCCAGCAGCTCCTTAGCGGGAGGGTTCACAGATACGCAGTATTTT
J: TRBJ2-3; V: TRBV4-1; D: TRBD2; size: .; CDR3: CASSPQVTGRETDTQYF; DNA: TGCGCCAGCAGCCCGCAGGTGACCGGGAGGGAAACAGATACGCAGTATTTT
J: TRBJ2-3; V: TRBV11-3; D: TRBD1; size: .; CDR3: CASDRGTDTQYF; DNA: TGTGCGTCGGACAGGGGCACAGATACGCAGTATTTT
J: TRBJ1-2; V: TRBV5-8; D: TRBD1; size: .; CDR3: CATRTGGKSGYTF; DNA: TGTGCCACCCGGACAGGGGGAAAGTCTGGCTACACCTTC
J: TRBJ2-1; V: TRBV19; D: TRBD1; size: .; CDR3: CASSRSDRGHGEQFF; DNA: TGTGCCAGTAGTAGATCGGACAGGGGTCATGGTGAGCAGTTCTTC
J: TRBJ1-2; V: TRBV7-2; D: .; size: .; CDR3: CASSFSLGLNYGYTF; DNA: TGTGCCAGCAGCTTCTCGTTGGGCCTTAACTATGGCTACACCTTC
J: TRBJ2-7; V: TRBV7-2; D: TRBD2; size: .; CDR3: CASSFGGAAPPYF; DNA: TGTGCCAGCAGCTTCGGGGGGGCGGCCCCTCCGTACTTC
J: TRBJ1-2; V: TRBV4-3; D: .; size: .; CDR3: CASSQDTGSYYGYTF; DNA: TGCGCCAGCAGCCAAGATACAGGCAGTTATTATGGCTACACCTTC
J: TRBJ2-5; V: TRBV19; D: .; size: once; CDR3: CASSIASIRTGGGEQYF; DNA: TGTGCCAGTAGTATAGCCAGTATTAGGACAGGAGGAGGGGAGCAGTACTTC
J: TRBJ1-2; V: TRBV27; D: .; size: .; CDR3: CASRTAGGYTF; DNA: TGTGCCAGCAGGACAGCGGGGGGCTACACCTTC
J: TRBJ2-5; V: TRBV5-4; D: TRBD1; size: .; CDR3: CASSIRDSQETQYF; DNA: TGTGCCAGCAGCATACGGGACAGTCAAGAGACCCAGTACTTC
J: TRBJ2-3; V: TRBV6-1; D: .; size: .; CDR3: CASSARGRGFTDTQYF; DNA: TGCGCCAGCAGTGCCCGTGGCAGGGGTTTTACAGATACGCAGTATTTT
J: TRBJ1-2; V: TRBV11-3; D: TRBD1; size: few; CDR3: CASSFPGQGYGYTF; DNA: TGTGCCAGCAGCTTCCCGGGACAGGGTTATGGCTACACCTTC
J: TRBJ1-4; V: TRBV5-4; D: .; size: few; CDR3: CASSSGGGTNEKLFF; DNA: TGTGCCAGCAGCTCCGGCGGAGGCACTAATGAAAAACTGTTTTTT
J: TRBJ2-1; V: TRBV11-3; D: .; size: .; CDR3: CASSLVGDEQFF; DNA: TGTGCCAGCAGCTTAGTTGGGGATGAGCAGTTCTTC
J: TRBJ2-3; V: TRBV27; D: .; size: .; CDR3: CASSRAMSFTDTQYF; DNA: TGTGCCAGCAGTCGAGCAATGTCCTTCACAGATACGCAGTATTTT
J: TRBJ1-1; V: TRBV30; D: .; size: .; CDR3: CAWSASRFWAFF; DNA: TGTGCCTGGAGTGCCAGCAGGTTCTGGGCTTTCTTT
J: TRBJ2-2; V: TRBV9; D: TRBD1; size: .; CDR3: CASSVGTGVDGELFF; DNA: TGTGCCAGCAGCGTAGGGACAGGGGTTGACGGGGAGCTGTTTTTT
J: TRBJ1-3; V: TRBV27; D: TRBD1; size: .; CDR3: CASSLQGSSGNTIYF; DNA: TGTGCCAGCAGTCTACAGGGGAGCTCTGGAAACACCATATATTTT
J: TRBJ2-7; V: TRBV18; D: .; size: few; CDR3: CASSPQTSSYEQYF; DNA: TGTGCCAGCTCACCACAAACATCCTCCTACGAGCAGTACTTC
J: TRBJ1-2; V: TRBV9; D: .; size: .; CDR3: CASSGQREAYTF; DNA: TGTGCCAGCAGCGGCCAAAGGGAGGCCTACACCTTC
J: TRBJ2-7; V: TRBV18; D: .; size: .; CDR3: CASSPIQAHNEQYF; DNA: TGTGCCAGCTCACCGATCCAGGCCCACAACGAGCAGTACTTC
J: TRBJ2-5; V: TRBV5-1; D: TRBD1; size: .; CDR3: CASSLILTGDHETQYF; DNA: TGCGCCAGCAGCTTGATTCTTACAGGGGATCACGAGACCCAGTACTTC
J: TRBJ2-5; V: TRBV5-4; D: .; size: .; CDR3: CASSLATREETQYF; DNA: TGTGCCAGCAGCTTGGCTACCAGGGAAGAGACCCAGTACTTC
J: TRBJ2-2; V: TRBV11-2; D: TRBD1; size: .; CDR3: CASSFRSGGPSSTGELFF; DNA: TGTGCCAGCAGCTTCCGGTCAGGGGGCCCCTCGAGCACCGGGGAGCTGTTTTTT
J: TRBJ2-7; V: TRBV9; D: .; size: .; CDR3: CASSPLEELYEQYF; DNA: TGTGCCAGCAGCCCCCTCGAGGAGCTCTACGAGCAGTACTTC
J: TRBJ1-4; V: TRBV10-3; D: TRBD1; size: .; CDR3: CAISPGQGVTNEKLFF; DNA: TGTGCCATCAGTCCCGGACAGGGGGTTACTAATGAAAAACTGTTTTTT
J: TRBJ1-5; V: TRBV6-5; D: .; size: .; CDR3: CASSYGSRGNQPQHF; DNA: TGTGCCAGCAGTTACGGATCCAGGGGAAATCAGCCCCAGCATTTT
J: TRBJ1-2; V: TRBV16; D: .; size: .; CDR3: CASSPNWAGGGYTF; DNA: TGTGCCAGCAGCCCCAACTGGGCTGGTGGTGGCTACACCTTC